What follows are 4 T cell receptor beta chains derived from one specimen sequenced in a study of blood T cells in healthy people across ages. Primed by a sample-barcoded 5' primer and a J-beta primer mix, a second PCR proceeded for about 6 to 11 cycles. TCRdb redid the calling of the 5' RACE reads with MiXCR, one entry per CDR3 protein. The sample lists approximately 600,000 distinct CDR3 sequences, 58% occurring once. Sample: blood. These receptors originate from a man aged 60-69 years in good health.

This clonotype was detected only a few times. The genes are TRBV20-1 and TRBJ2-1; TRBD2 matches 9 bases. Looked up from germline, CDR1 is DFQATT and CDR2 is SNEGSKA (reference sequence). V shed 2 bases, J shed 3 bases, and the junction held 5 bases outside the gene matches. The CDR3 spans 15 residues. CDR3 sequence (DNA): TGCAGTGCTAGACCCGCTAGCGGGGTCTACAATGAGCAGTTCTTC. Translating it yields CSARPASGVYNEQFF.

CDR3 sequence reads: CASSLTWGKDEQFF. The CDR3 coding sequence is TGCGCCAGCAGCTTGACATGGGGTAAGGATGAGCAGTTCTTC. This chain connects TRBV5-1 to TRBJ2-1, with D uncertain. V lost 1 base and J 8 bases, leaving 13 bases between the germline ends. The germline gives CDR1 SGHRS, CDR2 YFSETQ. CDR3 length: 14 amino acids.

The chain recombines TRBV7-2 with TRBJ2-4; D is possibly TRBD1 or TRBD2 (5 bases each). CDR1 SGHTA and CDR2 FQGNSA come from the germline V gene. The CDR3 covers 11 residues. V dropped 7 bases and J dropped 7 bases, with 8 bases sitting between them. The CDR3 protein is CASNGANIQYF. The CDR3 DNA sequence: TGTGCCAGCAACGGGGCCAACATTCAGTACTTC. Using reference TRBV7-2 and TRBJ2-4 for the parts outside the CDR3, the full variable domain is GAGVSQSPSNKVTEKGKDVELRCDPISGHTALYWYRQSLGQGLEFLIYFQGNSAPDKSGLPSDRFSAERTGGSVSTLTIQRTQQEDSAVYLCASNGANIQYFGAGTRLSVL.

In regard to this clonotype: This clone may be a read error of a much larger clone one base away. V and J are TRBV18 and TRBJ2-5; D might be TRBD2 (6 bases). The CDR3 spans 13 residues. Per germline, CDR1 KGHSH and CDR2 LQKENI. The CDR3 region has the DNA TGTGCCAGCGCACCCCAGGGAGGAGAGACCCAGTACTTC. Its translation: CASAPQGGETQYF.